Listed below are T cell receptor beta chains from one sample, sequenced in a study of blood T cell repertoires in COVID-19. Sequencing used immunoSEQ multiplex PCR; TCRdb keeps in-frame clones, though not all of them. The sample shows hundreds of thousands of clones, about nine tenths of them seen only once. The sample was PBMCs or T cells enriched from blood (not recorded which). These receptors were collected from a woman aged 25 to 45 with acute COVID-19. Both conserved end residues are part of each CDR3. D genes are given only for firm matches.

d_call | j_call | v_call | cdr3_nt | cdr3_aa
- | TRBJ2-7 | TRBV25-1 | TGTGCCAGCAGGGCGGGGTTGGACGAGCAGTACTTC | CASRAGLDEQYF
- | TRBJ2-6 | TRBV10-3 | TGTGCCATCAGTCGACAGGCCGCTCTCTCTGGGGCCAACGTCCTGACTTTC | CAISRQAALSGANVLTF
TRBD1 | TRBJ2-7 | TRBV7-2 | TGTGCCAGCAGCTTGTGGACAGGGAGTGACGAGCAGTACTTC | CASSLWTGSDEQYF
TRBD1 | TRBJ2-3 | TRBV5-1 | TGCGCCAGCAGCCTGGATGGGGACAGGGGAGATACGCAGTATTTT | CASSLDGDRGDTQYF
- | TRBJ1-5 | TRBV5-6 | TGTGCCAGCAGCTTGGTTGAGGAACCCAATCAGCCCCAGCATTTT | CASSLVEEPNQPQHF
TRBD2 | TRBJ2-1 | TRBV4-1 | TGCGCCAGCGGTATGATAGGTCGACTAGCGGGGACGGAGCAGTTCTTC | CASGMIGRLAGTEQFF
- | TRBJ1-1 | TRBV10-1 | TGCGCCAGCAGACCAGACAGAGGCCAATTGAACACTGAAGCTTTCTTT | CASRPDRGQLNTEAFF
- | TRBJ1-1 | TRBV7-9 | TGTGCCAGCAGCTTAGTCGCGGGAAAGAACACTGAAGCTTTCTTT | CASSLVAGKNTEAFF
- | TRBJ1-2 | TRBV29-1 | TGCAGCGTTGTCTATGGTCAAGAACGGGACTATGGCTACACCTTC | CSVVYGQERDYGYTF
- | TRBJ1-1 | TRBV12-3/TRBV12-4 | TGTGCCAGCAGTTTAGGAGGGGGCACTGAAGCTTTCTTT | CASSLGGGTEAFF
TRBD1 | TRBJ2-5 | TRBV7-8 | TGTGCCAGCAGCTTTGGACAGGGCGCTCAAGAGACCCAGTACTTC | CASSFGQGAQETQYF
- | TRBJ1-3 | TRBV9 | TGTGCCAGCAGCGTAGACAGGGACGGAAACACCATATATTTT | CASSVDRDGNTIYF
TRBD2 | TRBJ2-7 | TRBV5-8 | TGTGCCAGCAGCTTGGCCCTCCGACTAGCGGGGGGTTCCTACGAGCAGTACTTC | CASSLALRLAGGSYEQYF
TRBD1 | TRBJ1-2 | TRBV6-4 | TGTGCCAGCAGTCCTTCATGGGGACAGGCCAATTATGGCTACACCTTC | CASSPSWGQANYGYTF
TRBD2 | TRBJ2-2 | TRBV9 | TGTGCCAGCAGCCTCCCCAGCGGGGGGCCGAACACCGGGGAGCTGTTTTTT | CASSLPSGGPNTGELFF
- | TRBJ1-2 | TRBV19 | TGTGCCACCGAAGGGGTGGGGGGGCGCGGCACCGTTCGGGGTGGCTACACCTTC | CATEGVGGRGTVRGGYTF
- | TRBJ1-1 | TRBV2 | TGTGCCAGCAGTGCCGACAGTCGGAACACTGAAGCTTTCTTT | CASSADSRNTEAFF
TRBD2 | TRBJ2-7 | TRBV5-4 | TGTGCCAGCAGCCCGGGACTAGCGGGGGGGAGCTCCTACGAGCAGTACTTC | CASSPGLAGGSSYEQYF